This passage covers 20 T cell receptor beta chains from one sample sequenced in a study of blood T cell repertoires in COVID-19 (dated by TCRdb to 2019 to 2021). The library was prepared using the immunoSEQ multiplex PCR assay. In its TCRdb copy, this immuneACCESS table keeps in-frame sequences only and misses some clones. Where compared with another copy, unresolved V genes explain less than half of these, and the others have no known cause. This sample holds under 250,000 clones; 84% were observed only once. The ten largest make up less than 4.5% of the sample. Source material: peripheral blood. The receptors come from a man in his fifties or sixties with acute or convalescent COVID-19.

V usage is TRBV14 and J usage is TRBJ2-1; 7 bases fit TRBD2. Germline trimming cut 1 base from V and 1 base from J; bases unmatched to any gene: 7. The CDR3 is made up of 17 amino acids. Germline CDR1 is SGHDN and CDR2 is FVKESK. The chain's CDR3 is CASSQARGTGSYNEQFF. In nucleotides, the CDR3 is TGTGCCAGCAGCCAAGCGCGGGGGACCGGGTCCTACAATGAGCAGTTCTTC.

The J gene is TRBJ2-3, the V gene TRBV5-4, with D possibly TRBD2 on 6 matching bases. The CDR3 totals 17 residues. V lost 4 bases, J lost 4 bases, and 22 bases lay in between. Germline loops: CDR1 SGHNT, CDR2 YYREEE (reference sequence). The CDR3 coding sequence is TGTGCCAGCAGCATGCCCGGGAGCAAACTAGGAGCAGATACGCAGTATTTT. It translates to CASSMPGSKLGADTQYF.

The chain carries TRBV7-9 and TRBJ1-1; D is perhaps TRBD1 (6 bases). The CDR3 length is 16 residues. The germline V and J ends were trimmed by 3 bases and 0 bases, with 14 bases remaining between them. Germline V CDR1 and CDR2: SEHNR, FQNEAQ (reference sequence). The CDR3 sequence is CASSFSLGDMNTEAFF. CDR3 sequence (DNA): TGTGCCAGCAGCTTTAGTCTAGGGGACATGAACACTGAAGCTTTCTTT.

This CDR3 is CASSLGQGSGPETQYF. DNA of the CDR3: TGTGCCAGCAGCTTGGGACAGGGTTCGGGACCAGAGACCCAGTACTTC. This sequence joins TRBV11-2 and TRBJ2-5; 9 nucleotides align to TRBD1. The CDR3 has 16 amino acids. J was trimmed by 4 bases and V by 3 bases; bases with no gene match: 9. Germline lookup yields CDR1 SGHAT and CDR2 FQNNGV.

The V call is TRBV6-5, the J call TRBJ2-7; D not certain. The CDR3 is 11 amino acids. V was pared by 4 bases and J by 6 bases, with 7 bases between. The germline V gene has CDR1 MNHEY and CDR2 SVGAGI. The CDR3 spells CASSSGFEQYF. Written as DNA, the CDR3 is TGTGCCAGCAGTTCGGGTTTCGAGCAGTACTTC.

The rearrangement uses TRBV3-1 (or the pseudogene TRBV3-2) and TRBJ2-5; 7 nucleotides agree with TRBD1. This CDR3 region has 14 residues. Germline values: CDR1 LGHDT, CDR2 YNNKEL (reference sequence). The J segment lost 1 base and the V segment lost 6 bases, leaving 5 bases of the junction unmatched. CDR3 protein: CASRLTGLQETQYF. CDR3 DNA sequence: TGTGCCAGCAGACTGACAGGGCTCCAAGAGACCCAGTACTTC.

This clone was seen a few times. This chain links TRBV19 with TRBJ1-5, with D maybe TRBD1 (5 bases). The CDR3 totals 14 residues. V was cut by 1 base and J by 6 bases, with 10 bases left in between. CDR1 is LNHDA, CDR2 SQIVND, per germline (reference sequence). The CDR3, as DNA: TGTGCCAGTAGTATAGGAAGGGGAATTCAGCCCCAGCATTTT. Its translation: CASSIGRGIQPQHF.

V usage is TRBV15 and J usage is TRBJ2-7; 7 bases map to TRBD1. The junction had 8 bases not matched to a gene; V was cut back by 3 bases and J by 0 bases. This CDR3 is 16 amino acids long. Germline-derived CDR1 and CDR2 are LNHNV and YYDKDF (reference sequence). The CDR3, as DNA: TGTGCCACCAGCAGGGGTGACAGGGCTAGCTCCTACGAGCAGTACTTC. Protein product: CATSRGDRASSYEQYF.

The V and J genes are TRBV10-3 and TRBJ1-1, with 7 bases matching TRBD1. J was trimmed by 2 bases and V by 10 bases; bases with no gene match: 10. In germline, CDR1 is ENHRY, CDR2 SYGVKD. The CDR3 has 14 residues. The CDR3, as DNA: TGTGCCACCGCCCAGGGGGGCTTAAACACTGAAGCTTTCTTT. Residues: CATAQGGLNTEAFF.

The chain links TRBV21-1 to TRBJ2-7; TRBD2, as called in the table, went unchecked against the DNA. TRBV21-1 is a known pseudogene. The CDR3 contains 16 residues. CDR3 residues: CASSKNGGGITYEQYF. CDR3 sequence (DNA): TGTGCCAGCAGCAAAAATGGGGGGGGAATTACCTACGAGCAGTACTTC.

This clone showed up just once. The chain combines TRBV15 with TRBJ2-3, with 8 bases lining up with TRBD2. The CDR3 is 17 amino acids. The junction had 8 bases not matched to a gene; V was cut back by 1 base and J by 2 bases. Germline CDR1 reads LNHNV; CDR2 reads YYDKDF (reference sequence). CDR3 bases: TGTGCCACCAGCAGAGTCAGCGGGGGTCTGATCACAGATACGCAGTATTTT. It codes for CATSRVSGGLITDTQYF.

The chain links TRBV29-1 to TRBJ2-7, with D perhaps matching TRBD2 (6 bases). This CDR3 has 16 residues. Looked up from germline, CDR1 is SQVTM and CDR2 is ANQGSEA. V lost 3 bases, J lost 6 bases, and 24 bases lay in between. CDR3 coding DNA: TGCAGCGTTGATACCGCCGCGGGGAAGGGGATTACCGAGCAGTACTTC. Its protein product is CSVDTAAGKGITEQYF.

V gene TRBV7-3 combines with J gene TRBJ2-1, with D possibly matching TRBD1 (6 bases). The CDR3 sequence is 14 residues long. The V and J ends lost 5 bases and 10 bases respectively, with 18 bases between them. CDR1 SGHTA and CDR2 FQGTGA come from the germline V gene. The CDR3 here is CASSPGRDINEQFF. The CDR3, as DNA: TGTGCCAGCAGCCCAGGTCGGGACATTAACGAGCAGTTCTTC. Combining the CDR3 with reference TRBV7-3 and TRBJ2-1 gives the whole variable domain GAGVSQTPSNKVTEKGKYVELRCDPISGHTALYWYRQSLGQGPEFLIYFQGTGAADDSGLPNDRFFAVRPEGSVSTLKIQRTERGDSAVYLCASSPGRDINEQFFGPGTRLTVL.

The chain is built from TRBV4-1 and TRBJ2-1; 9 nucleotides agree with TRBD2. In germline, CDR1 is MGHRA, CDR2 YSYEKL. V was pared by 2 bases and J by 4 bases, with 3 bases of the junction left unmatched. CDR3 length equals 15 residues. The CDR3 sequence: CASSQLAGLYNEQFF. CDR3 in DNA: TGCGCCAGCAGCCAACTAGCGGGACTTTACAATGAGCAGTTCTTC.

This rearrangement joins TRBV4-2 to TRBJ2-1; 7 bases are a match to TRBD1. CDR1 is LGHNA and CDR2 is YNFKEQ in the germline V gene. Trimming took 4 bases from V and 5 from J; bases not matched to a gene: 8. The CDR3 is 15 residues long. The CDR3 here is CASSLGQVGDNEQFF. For the CDR3, the DNA is TGTGCCAGCAGCCTCGGACAGGTTGGGGACAATGAGCAGTTCTTC.

The chain employs TRBV19 and TRBJ2-7; a possible D gene is TRBD1 (5 bases). Trimming took off 6 bases at V and 2 bases at J, with 11 bases between the two ends. Per germline, CDR1 LNHDA and CDR2 SQIVND (reference sequence). The length of the CDR3 is 13 residues. The CDR3 DNA is TGTGCCAGTAGAAAGACAGATGCCTACGAGCAGTACTTC. Translated: CASRKTDAYEQYF. The whole variable domain, filled in from reference TRBV19 and TRBJ2-7, reads DGGITQSPKYLFRKEGQNVTLSCEQNLNHDAMYWYRQDPGQGLRLIYYSQIVNDFQKGDIAEGYSVSREKKESFPLTVTSAQKNPTAFYLCASRKTDAYEQYFGPGTRLTVT.

V gene TRBV19 combines with J gene TRBJ1-5; no clear D gene. The CDR3 runs 15 residues. CDR1 is LNHDA and CDR2 is SQIVND in the germline V gene (reference sequence). Trimming shortened V by 6 bases and J by 0 bases, and 12 bases separated the two germline ends. The CDR3 sequence is CASRTDFRSNQPQHF. CDR3 DNA sequence: TGTGCCAGTAGAACCGACTTTCGTAGCAATCAGCCCCAGCATTTT.

The chain's CDR3 is CASSEGQGQGQYGYTF. The CDR3 nucleotides read TGTGCCAGCAGTGAGGGACAGGGGCAGGGACAATATGGCTACACCTTC. The chain is built from TRBV2 and TRBJ1-2; 10 nucleotides match TRBD1. The length of the CDR3 is 16 residues. V shed 3 bases, J shed 5 bases, and the junction held 9 bases outside the gene matches. The V gene's germline CDR1 is SNHLY and CDR2 FYNNEI.

The V gene is TRBV5-8, the J gene TRBJ1-6, with D perhaps matching TRBD1 (6 bases). CDR1 is SGHTS and CDR2 is YDEGEE in the germline V gene. The ends were cut back, 2 bases at V and 10 bases at J, with 19 bases in the middle. CDR3 length equals 16 residues. Here the CDR3 reads CASSFPGDVGSSPLHF. In DNA form, the CDR3 reads TGTGCCAGCAGCTTTCCAGGGGATGTGGGTTCCTCACCCCTCCACTTT.

The chain links TRBV4-2 to TRBJ1-2, with a tentative D call TRBD1 (6 bases). This CDR3 is 15 amino acids long. Germline-derived CDR1 and CDR2 are LGHNA and YNFKEQ. The V and J ends lost 4 bases and 5 bases respectively, with 17 bases between them. CDR3 nucleotides: TGTGCCAGCAGCCCACGGGGGGCCCAGCATTATGGCTACACCTTC. Translation: CASSPRGAQHYGYTF.